Below, 28 T cell receptor beta chains from the same sample are listed, as sequenced in a study of technical replicates of blood from a few donors. TCRdb's table, derived via immunoSEQ multiplex PCR, lists solely in-frame clones and lacks some. The table lists about 44,000 clones, around 97% of them singletons. Material for sequencing was T cells isolated from PBMCs. These TCRs come from a human donor in good health.

This rearrangement joins TRBV30 to TRBJ2-3; 13 nucleotides align to TRBD2. Per the germline V gene, CDR1 is GTSNPN and CDR2 is SVGIG (reference sequence). The CDR3 has 18 amino acids. V was pared by 3 bases and J by 1 base, with 10 bases of the junction left unmatched. The CDR3 nucleotides are TGTGCCTGGAGGGGACTAGCGGGAATTAAAACCCGCACAGATACGCAGTATTTT. It encodes CAWRGLAGIKTRTDTQYF.

This chain joins TRBV29-1 and TRBJ1-2; unclear D gene. The V gene lost 4 bases and the J gene lost 0 bases, with 12 bases spanning the gap. Germline V gene sequence: CDR1 SQVTM, CDR2 ANQGSEA. The CDR3 consists of 14 residues. CDR3 nucleotides: TGCAGCGTTGGGGGAGGCAGCACTAACTATGGCTACACCTTC. This encodes CSVGGGSTNYGYTF.

J is TRBJ2-5 and V is TRBV2, with D unclear. Trimming cost V 8 bases and J 4 bases, with 14 bases left between them. The CDR3 is 13 residues long. Germline loops: CDR1 SNHLY, CDR2 FYNNEI. The CDR3 DNA reads as TGTGCCAGCGTCCAGGAACCAAGAGAGACCCAGTACTTC. It yields the protein CASVQEPRETQYF.

V usage is TRBV9 and J usage is TRBJ1-3; D possibly corresponds to TRBD1 (6 bases). CDR1 SGDLS and CDR2 YYNGEE come from the germline V gene. The CDR3 runs 16 residues. The V end was cut by 2 bases, the J end by 2 bases, with 14 bases between. CDR3 sequence reads: CASSVFPGETGNTIYF. Written as DNA, the CDR3 is TGTGCCAGCAGCGTCTTCCCAGGGGAAACTGGAAACACCATATATTTT.

V is TRBV7-2 and J is TRBJ2-3; D unresolved. Germline assignment: CDR1 SGHTA and CDR2 FQGNSA. The CDR3 has 15 amino acids. Trimming left V 1 base short and J 0 bases short, with 8 bases between. The DNA of the CDR3 is TGTGCCAGCAGCTTAGATCCGTCTAGCACAGATACGCAGTATTTT. Translating gives CASSLDPSSTDTQYF.

The chain has TRBV4-1 and TRBJ1-2; D is ambiguous. The CDR3 consists of 16 residues. Deletions cut 0 bases from V and 0 bases from J, with 11 bases between. Germline assignment: CDR1 MGHRA and CDR2 YSYEKL. CDR3 protein: CASSQDPTRANYGYTF. DNA of the CDR3: TGCGCCAGCAGCCAAGATCCAACGAGAGCTAACTATGGCTACACCTTC.

The gene calls are TRBV7-2 and TRBJ2-1, with 7 bases matching TRBD2. CDR3 length: 14 amino acids. V was pared by 3 bases and J by 10 bases, with 9 bases of the junction left unmatched. The germline V gene encodes CDR1 SGHTA and CDR2 FQGNSA. CDR3 loop: CASSFLAPAGEQFF. In DNA form, the CDR3 reads TGTGCCAGCAGCTTCCTTGCCCCAGCGGGGGAGCAGTTCTTC.

The chain links TRBV28 to TRBJ2-5; D unclear. The CDR3 has 11 amino acids. The ends were cut back, 2 bases at V and 4 bases at J, with 2 bases in the middle. Germline V gene data show CDR1 as MDHEN and CDR2 as SYDVKM. The CDR3 reads CASSLLETQYF. For the CDR3, the DNA is TGTGCCAGCAGTTTACTAGAGACCCAGTACTTC.

CDR3 coding DNA: TGTGCCAGCAGCTCGGGACTGGACACCGGGGAGCTGTTTTTT. Amino acid sequence: CASSSGLDTGELFF. The V gene is TRBV7-3, the J gene TRBJ2-2; D may be TRBD2 (6 bases). Germline loops: CDR1 SGHTA, CDR2 FQGTGA. This CDR3 region has 14 residues. V was pared by 4 bases and J by 3 bases, with 9 bases between.

The chain has TRBV5-6 and TRBJ2-7; 10 positions agree with TRBD2. The trim removed 5 bases at V and 2 bases at J, leaving 16 bases unmatched. The CDR3 runs 18 residues. Germline values: CDR1 SGHDT, CDR2 YYEEEE. The DNA for the CDR3 is TGTGCCAGCAGGACTAGGAAGTATTTAGCGGGAGGAACCTACGAGCAGTACTTC. Translation gives CASRTRKYLAGGTYEQYF.

V gene TRBV10-2 combines with J gene TRBJ2-5; the match to TRBD2 covers 7 bases. The CDR3 consists of 14 residues. Germline V CDR1 and CDR2: WSHSY, SAAADI. J was trimmed by 2 bases and V by 8 bases; bases with no gene match: 8. The chain's CDR3 is CASGKVREQETQYF. CDR3 DNA: TGCGCCAGCGGCAAGGTGCGGGAGCAAGAGACCCAGTACTTC.

This chain connects TRBV27 to TRBJ2-7; the match to TRBD2 covers 9 bases. The CDR3 has 16 amino acids. The V and J ends lost 4 bases and 1 base, in that order; junction bases with no gene match: 8. The germline CDR1 and CDR2 sequences are MNHEY and SMNVEV (reference sequence). CDR3 in amino acids: CASSSGGGERSYEQYF. DNA for the CDR3: TGTGCCAGCAGTTCAGGCGGGGGGGAGAGGTCCTACGAGCAGTACTTC.

A single count supports this clone. V and J are TRBV27 and TRBJ2-5; 7 bases match TRBD2. In germline, CDR1 is MNHEY, CDR2 SMNVEV (reference sequence). V lost 6 bases, J lost 4 bases, and 8 bases stayed unmatched. The CDR3 consists of 14 residues. CDR3 DNA sequence: TGTGCCAGCAGCCCCGGACTAGTAGGAGAGACCCAGTACTTC. This codes for CASSPGLVGETQYF.

The genes are TRBV10-1 and TRBJ2-7; TRBD2 matches 7 bases. Germline V gene lookup returns CDR1 WNHNN and CDR2 SYGVQD (reference sequence). With 3 bases clipped from V and 4 bases from J, the junction kept 9 bases outside the gene matches. CDR3 length equals 15 residues. The CDR3 here is CASSDLRGSFYEQYF. The CDR3 coding sequence is TGCGCCAGCAGTGACCTTCGCGGGAGCTTTTACGAGCAGTACTTC.

V gene TRBV1 combines with J gene TRBJ2-3; no DNA check was done on the table's D call, TRBD1. TRBV1 counts as a pseudogene. The CDR3 has 15 residues. The CDR3: CTSSRGQYSTDTQYF. Written as DNA, the CDR3 is TGCACCAGCAGCCGGGGACAGTACAGCACAGATACGCAGTATTTT.

V is TRBV6-5 and J is TRBJ2-5, with TRBD1 matching over 8 bases. V shed 3 bases and J 3 bases; nucleotides not matched to a gene: 6. This CDR3 has 15 residues. The germline V gene has CDR1 MNHEY and CDR2 SVGAGI. Written as DNA, the CDR3 is TGTGCCAGCAGTTATCCCGGGACAGGAGAAGAGACCCAGTACTTC. Translating gives CASSYPGTGEETQYF.

The gene calls are TRBV7-3 and TRBJ2-2; 15 nucleotides agree with TRBD2. CDR1 and CDR2 (germline): SGHTA, FQGTGA. The CDR3 length is 16 residues. The trim removed 5 bases at V and 7 bases at J, leaving 5 bases unmatched. Here the CDR3 reads CASSKGLAGGIGELFF. The DNA for the CDR3 is TGTGCCAGCAGCAAGGGACTAGCGGGAGGCATCGGGGAGCTGTTTTTT.

The chain carries TRBV5-1 and TRBJ2-7, with 12 bases that match TRBD2. The germline V gene encodes CDR1 SGHRS and CDR2 YFSETQ. J gave up 2 bases and V 7 bases, and 4 bases lay outside the gene matches. This CDR3 contains 14 residues. CDR3 loop: CASPTSGRPYEQYF. DNA for the CDR3: TGCGCCAGCCCCACTAGCGGGAGGCCCTACGAGCAGTACTTC.

V gene TRBV6-5 combines with J gene TRBJ2-1, with a possible D match to TRBD2 (6 bases). The length of the CDR3 is 14 residues. The germline V gene has CDR1 MNHEY and CDR2 SVGAGI. V gave up 2 bases and J gave up 4 bases, with 9 bases separating them. The CDR3 protein is CASSYGSGYNEQFF. CDR3 DNA sequence: TGTGCCAGCAGTTACGGTAGCGGATACAATGAGCAGTTCTTC.

The chain uses TRBV11-3 and TRBJ1-4; D gene unclear. Trimming removed 1 base at V and 5 bases at J, with 11 bases between. CDR3 size: 15 residues. Germline loops: CDR1 SGHNT, CDR2 YENEEA. CDR3 nucleotide sequence: TGTGCCAGCAGCTTAGGTTTCTCTTCGAATGAAAAACTGTTTTTT. Translation: CASSLGFSSNEKLFF.

V usage is TRBV20-1 and J usage is TRBJ2-5; weak D call: TRBD2 (5 bases). The CDR3 is 11 residues long. CDR1 DFQATT and CDR2 SNEGSKA come from the germline V gene (reference sequence). Between the trimmed V and J ends, which lost 5 bases and 3 bases, there was a span of 7 bases. The CDR3 here is CSAALEETQYF. The CDR3 DNA reads as TGCAGTGCTGCACTAGAAGAGACCCAGTACTTC.

The CDR3 loop is CASSLADYGYTF. CDR3 bases: TGTGCCAGCAGCTTGGCCGACTATGGCTACACCTTC. The rearrangement joins TRBV5-6 to TRBJ1-2; the D is unclear. Germline assignment: CDR1 SGHDT and CDR2 YYEEEE. The CDR3 spans 12 residues. V gave up 0 bases and J gave up 3 bases, with 3 bases separating them.

Only one count was recorded for this clone. V and J are TRBV27 and TRBJ2-3; 9 bases match TRBD1. The CDR3 is 16 amino acids. V trimming: 5 bases; J trimming: 6 bases; junction bases outside the gene matches: 12. Germline V gene sequence: CDR1 MNHEY, CDR2 SMNVEV (reference sequence). The CDR3 loop reads CASSLPGQGRSDTQYF. The CDR3 nucleotides are TGTGCCAGCAGTCTTCCGGGACAGGGAAGGTCGGATACGCAGTATTTT.

The DNA of the CDR3 is TGCGCCAGCAGCCGAGCACAGGGGAAGGAGGATGAGCAGTTCTTC. It yields the protein CASSRAQGKEDEQFF. This chain connects TRBV5-1 to TRBJ2-1; 7 bases line up with TRBD1. CDR3 length: 15 residues. V lost 4 bases, J lost 8 bases, and 12 bases stayed unmatched. The germline V gene encodes CDR1 SGHRS and CDR2 YFSETQ.

The chain joins TRBV11-3 to TRBJ1-1; 9 positions agree with TRBD1. Trimming cost V 5 bases and J 5 bases; bases outside gene matches: 6. CDR3 size: 14 residues. Germline V gene lookup returns CDR1 SGHNT and CDR2 YENEEA. CDR3 protein: CASSRDREITEAFF. CDR3 bases: TGTGCCAGCAGCCGGGACAGGGAGATTACTGAAGCTTTCTTT.

J is TRBJ1-2 and V is TRBV5-8; 10 bases agree with TRBD1. Germline lookup yields CDR1 SGHTS and CDR2 YDEGEE. V trimming: 1 base; J trimming: 4 bases; junction bases outside the gene matches: 10. The CDR3 consists of 17 residues. The CDR3 sequence is CASSLSSGTGVLYGYTF. The CDR3 coding sequence is TGTGCCAGCAGCTTGTCTTCCGGGACAGGGGTCCTCTATGGCTACACCTTC.

The chain joins TRBV7-3 to TRBJ2-6; 10 bases are shared with TRBD1. CDR3 length equals 18 residues. The V and J ends lost 5 bases and 4 bases, in that order; junction bases with no gene match: 11. Per the germline V gene, CDR1 is SGHTA and CDR2 is FQGTGA. CDR3 DNA: TGTGCCAGCAGCACGTCCCGGGACAGGGGCTTGGGGGCCAACGTCCTGACTTTC. It is translated as CASSTSRDRGLGANVLTF.

The chain joins TRBV6-5 to TRBJ2-2; D is uncertain. Germline V gene sequence: CDR1 MNHEY, CDR2 SVGAGI. Trimming left V 5 bases short and J 1 base short, with 8 bases between. The CDR3 covers 14 residues. As DNA, the CDR3 is TGTGCCAGCAGTAGAACAGTGAACACCGGGGAGCTGTTTTTT. This gives the protein CASSRTVNTGELFF.